This note documents a single T cell receptor beta chain sequence. No antigen is known for it. CDR1 is KGHSH, CDR2 LQKENI, per germline. The CDR3 extends over 15 amino acids. Trimming cost V 2 bases and J 4 bases, with 12 bases left between them. This sample was included in a study of OX40 agonist ivuxolimab in advanced cancers. Study information: Aged about 20 to 85 with a mean of roughly 65 years, they were more than 80% male.

Enrollment shut out patients with autoimmune disease history or systemic immunosuppression. Assay: immunoSEQ multiplex PCR; the TCRdb copy retains only in-frame clones and omits some. The table lists 65,000 to 85,000 clones, around 90% of them singletons. General observations from the study: CD4+ and CD8+ blood T cells expanded clonally by week 6 at 0.1 to 3.0 mg/kg.

The TCR was taken from an adult with an advanced solid tumor such as melanoma, head and neck, liver or kidney cancer. The chain combines TRBV18 with TRBJ1-3, with D unclear. Sample: CD4+ or CD8+ T cells sorted from blood, taken in a trial of the OX40 agonist ivuxolimab. The CDR3 loop reads CASSPSSLRGNTIYF. DNA for the CDR3: TGTGCCAGCTCACCATCCTCCCTGCGGGGAAACACCATATATTTT.